The rows below give T cell receptor beta chains drawn from one sample of a study of glioma-infiltrating T cells after dendritic cell vaccination. Measured with immunoSEQ multiplex PCR; TCRdb has only the in-frame clones, and not every one. This sample carries tens of thousands of clones, over 75% of them seen once, and the ten largest clones take around 8.3%. Sample: blood, taken after dendritic cell vaccination. These receptors all stem from a human donor with glioblastoma. The CDR3 runs from the conserved cysteine through the conserved F or W. A D gene is named only where the DNA matches it firmly. Size tells how often a clone was seen (once, few, many) or the class of an expanded clone, and some rows leave it out.

j_gene: TRBJ2-3
abundance: NA
v_gene: TRBV11-2
d_gene: NA
CDR3aa: CASSFSLGTDTQYF
CDR3nt: TGTGCCAGCAGCTTCTCTCTTGGCACAGATACGCAGTATTTT

j_gene: TRBJ1-5
abundance: NA
v_gene: TRBV9
d_gene: NA
CDR3aa: CASSITGMRNQPQHF
CDR3nt: TGTGCCAGCAGCATCACAGGGATGAGGAATCAGCCCCAGCATTTT

j_gene: TRBJ1-3
abundance: NA
v_gene: TRBV7-9
d_gene: NA
CDR3aa: CASNLNNRTAGNTIYF
CDR3nt: TGTGCCAGCAACCTAAATAACAGGACAGCCGGAAACACCATATATTTT

j_gene: TRBJ2-5
abundance: NA
v_gene: TRBV6-5
d_gene: NA
CDR3aa: CASSYQGHQETQYF
CDR3nt: TGTGCCAGCAGTTACCAGGGCCACCAAGAGACCCAGTACTTC

j_gene: TRBJ2-5
abundance: NA
v_gene: TRBV4-2
d_gene: TRBD2
CDR3aa: CASSQEASGGVLETQYF
CDR3nt: TGTGCCAGCAGCCAAGAGGCTAGCGGGGGGGTTTTGGAGACCCAGTACTTC

j_gene: TRBJ2-7
abundance: NA
v_gene: TRBV10-3
d_gene: NA
CDR3aa: CAISDEVRSYEQYF
CDR3nt: TGTGCCATCAGTGACGAGGTCAGAAGCTACGAGCAGTACTTC

j_gene: TRBJ1-2
abundance: NA
v_gene: TRBV4-1
d_gene: TRBD1
CDR3aa: CASSQDRGRGRHSSGYTF
CDR3nt: TGCGCCAGCAGCCAAGATCGGGGCAGGGGGCGTCATTCTAGTGGCTACACCTTC

j_gene: TRBJ2-5
abundance: NA
v_gene: TRBV7-7
d_gene: NA
CDR3aa: CASSLDASEETQYF
CDR3nt: TGTGCTAGCAGCTTAGATGCTAGCGAAGAGACCCAGTACTTC

j_gene: TRBJ2-5
abundance: few
v_gene: TRBV14
d_gene: TRBD2
CDR3aa: CASSQLHTGLAAQRWQETQYF
CDR3nt: TGTGCCAGCAGCCAGCTACACACGGGACTAGCGGCTCAGAGGTGGCAAGAGACCCAGTACTTC

j_gene: TRBJ2-7
abundance: NA
v_gene: TRBV15
d_gene: TRBD1
CDR3aa: CATRRADRGENEQYF
CDR3nt: TGTGCCACCAGGAGAGCAGACAGGGGAGAAAACGAGCAGTACTTC

j_gene: TRBJ1-2
abundance: NA
v_gene: TRBV28
d_gene: NA
CDR3aa: CASSPPGRVYGYTF
CDR3nt: TGTGCCAGCAGTCCGCCGGGCAGGGTCTATGGCTACACCTTC

j_gene: TRBJ1-6
abundance: NA
v_gene: TRBV15
d_gene: NA
CDR3aa: CATSRDPGTSLSPLHF
CDR3nt: TGTGCCACCAGCAGAGATCCGGGTACCTCTCTTTCACCCCTCCACTTT

j_gene: TRBJ1-5
abundance: NA
v_gene: TRBV28
d_gene: TRBD1
CDR3aa: CASSTGGTGTQPQHF
CDR3nt: TGTGCCAGCAGCACAGGGGGGACAGGGACCCAGCCCCAGCATTTT

j_gene: TRBJ1-5
abundance: NA
v_gene: TRBV12-5
d_gene: NA
CDR3aa: CASGFGVGDQPQHF
CDR3nt: TGTGCTAGTGGTTTTGGGGTAGGGGATCAGCCCCAGCATTTT

j_gene: TRBJ2-7
abundance: NA
v_gene: TRBV19
d_gene: TRBD2
CDR3aa: CASSMGLAGVYEQYF
CDR3nt: TGTGCCAGTAGTATGGGTCTAGCGGGGGTTTACGAGCAGTACTTC

j_gene: TRBJ2-7
abundance: NA
v_gene: TRBV18
d_gene: TRBD2
CDR3aa: CASSPDPLPGLATYEQYF
CDR3nt: TGTGCCAGCTCACCTGACCCTCTACCGGGACTAGCGACCTACGAGCAGTACTTC

j_gene: TRBJ2-7
abundance: NA
v_gene: TRBV9
d_gene: NA
CDR3aa: CASSVGPTYEQYF
CDR3nt: TGTGCCAGCAGCGTAGGTCCTACCTACGAGCAGTACTTC

j_gene: TRBJ1-2
abundance: NA
v_gene: TRBV19
d_gene: TRBD1
CDR3aa: CASSRRSTGEANYGYTF
CDR3nt: TGTGCCAGTAGCCGACGATCAACAGGGGAGGCCAACTATGGCTACACCTTC

j_gene: TRBJ1-2
abundance: NA
v_gene: TRBV4-3
d_gene: TRBD1
CDR3aa: CASSQKAQGQGVGYTF
CDR3nt: TGCGCCAGCAGCCAAAAAGCCCAGGGACAGGGAGTCGGCTACACCTTC

j_gene: TRBJ2-7
abundance: NA
v_gene: TRBV13
d_gene: NA
CDR3aa: CASSPRDESSYEQYF
CDR3nt: TGTGCCAGCAGCCCTCGTGATGAGAGCTCCTACGAGCAGTACTTC

j_gene: TRBJ1-1
abundance: NA
v_gene: TRBV6-1
d_gene: TRBD1
CDR3aa: CASSSRGPGTEAFF
CDR3nt: TGTGCCAGCAGTTCCAGGGGGCCTGGAACTGAAGCTTTCTTT

j_gene: TRBJ2-6
abundance: NA
v_gene: TRBV13
d_gene: TRBD1
CDR3aa: CASSFFGDRDSGANVLTF
CDR3nt: TGTGCCAGCAGCTTCTTCGGGGACAGGGACTCTGGGGCCAACGTCCTGACTTTC

j_gene: TRBJ2-5
abundance: few
v_gene: TRBV5-1
d_gene: NA
CDR3aa: CASSPGVQETQYF
CDR3nt: TGCGCCAGCAGCCCGGGGGTCCAAGAGACCCAGTACTTC

j_gene: TRBJ1-3
abundance: NA
v_gene: TRBV30
d_gene: NA
CDR3aa: CAWSRVPDSGNTIYF
CDR3nt: TGTGCCTGGAGCAGGGTTCCCGACTCTGGAAACACCATATATTTT

j_gene: TRBJ2-5
abundance: NA
v_gene: TRBV29-1
d_gene: TRBD1
CDR3aa: CSLDGDRGETQYF
CDR3nt: TGCAGTCTAGATGGGGACAGGGGGGAGACCCAGTACTTC

j_gene: TRBJ1-1
abundance: few
v_gene: TRBV4-3
d_gene: TRBD1
CDR3aa: CASSQDAGTGGTEAFF
CDR3nt: TGCGCCAGCAGCCAAGATGCCGGGACAGGGGGCACTGAAGCTTTCTTT

j_gene: TRBJ1-5
abundance: once
v_gene: TRBV7-9
d_gene: NA
CDR3aa: CASSSGSWVQPQHF
CDR3nt: TGTGCCAGCAGTTCAGGGTCTTGGGTTCAGCCCCAGCATTTT

j_gene: TRBJ2-2
abundance: few
v_gene: TRBV7-9
d_gene: NA
CDR3aa: CASSLEVGLAGELFF
CDR3nt: TGTGCCAGCAGCTTAGAGGTGGGGCTGGCCGGGGAGCTGTTTTTT

j_gene: TRBJ1-2
abundance: NA
v_gene: TRBV28
d_gene: NA
CDR3aa: CASSEGVGGYTF
CDR3nt: TGTGCCAGCAGTGAGGGGGTAGGGGGCTACACCTTC

j_gene: TRBJ1-3
abundance: NA
v_gene: TRBV7-8
d_gene: NA
CDR3aa: CASSLSQSGNTIYF
CDR3nt: TGTGCCAGCAGCTTATCACAGTCTGGAAACACCATATATTTT

j_gene: TRBJ2-3
abundance: NA
v_gene: TRBV4-2
d_gene: NA
CDR3aa: CASSPLSMGGDTQYF
CDR3nt: TGTGCCAGCAGCCCCTTATCGATGGGGGGAGATACGCAGTATTTT

j_gene: TRBJ1-3
abundance: NA
v_gene: TRBV9
d_gene: NA
CDR3aa: CASSPTLPGGFSGNTIYF
CDR3nt: TGTGCCAGCAGTCCTACCCTCCCGGGGGGTTTCTCTGGAAACACCATATATTTT

j_gene: TRBJ1-1
abundance: NA
v_gene: TRBV11-3
d_gene: NA
CDR3aa: CASSLSPGENTEAFF
CDR3nt: TGTGCCAGCAGCCTATCCCCAGGGGAGAACACTGAAGCTTTCTTT

j_gene: TRBJ1-5
abundance: few
v_gene: TRBV7-2
d_gene: TRBD1
CDR3aa: CASSLEGAGGQPQHF
CDR3nt: TGTGCCAGCAGCTTAGAGGGGGCCGGGGGTCAGCCCCAGCATTTT

j_gene: TRBJ1-6
abundance: few
v_gene: TRBV5-3
d_gene: NA
CDR3aa: CARSFDNSPLHF
CDR3nt: TGTGCCAGAAGCTTCGATAATTCACCCCTCCACTTT

j_gene: TRBJ1-6
abundance: NA
v_gene: TRBV10-3
d_gene: NA
CDR3aa: CAIRGVYNSPLHF
CDR3nt: TGTGCCATCCGGGGGGTCTATAATTCACCCCTCCACTTT

j_gene: TRBJ2-3
abundance: NA
v_gene: TRBV6-5
d_gene: TRBD2
CDR3aa: CASSSLRGVTDTQYF
CDR3nt: TGTGCCAGCAGTTCCTTGCGGGGGGTTACGGATACGCAGTATTTT

j_gene: TRBJ1-4
abundance: NA
v_gene: TRBV11-3
d_gene: NA
CDR3aa: CASSLGGFATNEKLFF
CDR3nt: TGTGCCAGCAGCTTAGGAGGGTTTGCAACTAATGAAAAACTGTTTTTT

j_gene: TRBJ2-7
abundance: NA
v_gene: TRBV29-1
d_gene: TRBD2
CDR3aa: CSVDGGGINEQYF
CDR3nt: TGCAGCGTTGACGGGGGGGGGATTAACGAGCAGTACTTC

j_gene: TRBJ2-7
abundance: NA
v_gene: TRBV5-1
d_gene: TRBD1
CDR3aa: CASSFGQGVNEQYF
CDR3nt: TGCGCCAGCAGCTTCGGACAGGGGGTGAATGAGCAGTACTTC

j_gene: TRBJ1-1
abundance: NA
v_gene: TRBV7-8
d_gene: NA
CDR3aa: CASSLSGGVGTEAFF
CDR3nt: TGTGCCAGCAGCTTATCAGGAGGGGTAGGGACTGAAGCTTTCTTT